This TCR beta chain was observed in a study of chemoradiotherapy in HPV16-positive cancers. The study's findings and limits: In HPV16-positive patients, HPV-responsive T-cell expansion tracked better recurrence-free survival.

The germline V gene has CDR1 LNHNV and CDR2 YYDKDF (reference sequence). V lost 3 bases and J lost 7; bases outside the gene matches: 2. The CDR3 is made up of 14 amino acids. This clone was seen only a few times. The antigen remains undetermined. The assay was immunoSEQ multiplex PCR, and TCRdb's table has in-frame clones only and misses some. The table includes around 30,000 clones, about 90% detected once. The chain links TRBV15 to TRBJ1-6; TRBD1 matches 8 bases. This receptor was identified in a human donor with HPV-associated anogenital cancer. Sample: blood, taken from a patient who underwent chemoradiotherapy. CDR3 DNA sequence: TGTGCCACCAGCAGCAGGGGGCCCAATTCACCCCTCCACTTT. Translating gives CATSSRGPNSPLHF. Based on the CDR3 plus reference TRBV15 and TRBJ1-6, the full variable domain is DAMVIQNPRYQVTQFGKPVTLSCSQTLNHNVMYWYQQKSSQAPKLLFHYYDKDFNNEADTPDNFQSRRPNTSFCFLDIRSPGLGDTAMYLCATSSRGPNSPLHFGNGTRLTVT.